This T cell receptor beta chain is drawn from a study of blood T cell repertoires in COVID-19. The germline V gene encodes CDR1 LGHDT and CDR2 YNNKEL (reference sequence). There are 15 residues in the CDR3. J gave up 4 bases and V 0 bases, and 3 bases lay outside the gene matches. Using immunoSEQ multiplex PCR, the repertoire was profiled, and TCRdb retains in-frame clones only, with some absent. The sample holds more than 350,000 clones, about 87% seen once. Seattle's enrolled individuals joined amid active infection and were then monitored longitudinally. Sequences were obtained from peripheral blood. This receptor was taken from a woman in her twenties or thirties with COVID-19, enrolled during active disease. The chain links TRBV3-1 (or the pseudogene TRBV3-2) to TRBJ1-2; 9 bases agree with TRBD1. This CDR3 is CASSQERTGAYGYTF. The DNA for the CDR3 is TGTGCCAGCAGCCAAGAGAGGACAGGGGCCTATGGCTACACCTTC.